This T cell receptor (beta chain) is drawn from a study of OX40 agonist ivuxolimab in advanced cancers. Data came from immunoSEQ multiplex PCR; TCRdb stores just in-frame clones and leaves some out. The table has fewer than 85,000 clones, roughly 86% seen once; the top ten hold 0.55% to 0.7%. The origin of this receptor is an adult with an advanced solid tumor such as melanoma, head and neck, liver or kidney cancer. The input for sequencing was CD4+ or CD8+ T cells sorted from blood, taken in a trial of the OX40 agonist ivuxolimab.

This CDR3 reads CASSKALWWKGRETQYF. The CDR3 coding sequence is TGTGCCAGCAGCAAAGCGCTTTGGTGGAAGGGGAGGGAGACCCAGTACTTC. V usage is TRBV21-1 and J usage is TRBJ2-5; the table's D call, TRBD2, was not checked against the DNA. TRBV21-1 is reported as a pseudogene. This CDR3 is 17 amino acids long.